This TCR beta chain is drawn from a study of blood T cell repertoires in COVID-19. Study details: COVID-19 samples from acute and convalescent phases originated in the United States, Italy and Spain. In each case, the material was cDNA or gDNA derived from T cells, B-cell-depleted T cells, or PBMCs.

How the authors handled the data: Reference gene primer amplification in the assay estimated nucleated cell counts. Sequenced by immunoSEQ multiplex PCR; TCRdb stores in-frame clones only, minus some. For V, J and clone size, that table is used; D and trimming come from the DNA. Of 200,000 to 250,000 clones in the sample, 80% were seen once. The germline V gene encodes CDR1 MNHEY and CDR2 SVGAGI. Trimming removed 3 bases from V and 4 bases from J, with 15 bases in between. This CDR3 contains 15 residues. The chain uses TRBV6-5 and TRBJ1-1; D gene uncertain. This TCR was recovered from a human donor in a cohort sampled during active COVID-19. The specimen sequenced was peripheral blood. In DNA form, the CDR3 reads TGTGCCAGCAGTTATCGGGAGGGCTGGGGCACTGAAGCTTTCTTT. Translating it yields CASSYREGWGTEAFF.